This T cell receptor (beta chain) was captured by sequencing in a study of blood T cell repertoires in COVID-19. Assay used: immunoSEQ multiplex PCR; TCRdb lists only in-frame clones, some missing. The sample contains fewer than 40,000 clones, approximately 80% of which appear only once. The CDR3 spans 14 residues. The germline V gene has CDR1 SGHTA and CDR2 FQGNSA. Trimming shortened V by 3 bases and J by 3 bases, and 9 bases separated the two germline ends. The receptor's source is a man aged 80 or over with acute or convalescent COVID-19. The gene calls are TRBV7-2 and TRBJ1-3; D may be TRBD1 (5 bases). The sample consisted of peripheral blood. Here the CDR3 reads CASSFQDIGNTIYF. Here the CDR3 DNA reads TGTGCCAGCAGCTTCCAGGACATTGGAAACACCATATATTTT.